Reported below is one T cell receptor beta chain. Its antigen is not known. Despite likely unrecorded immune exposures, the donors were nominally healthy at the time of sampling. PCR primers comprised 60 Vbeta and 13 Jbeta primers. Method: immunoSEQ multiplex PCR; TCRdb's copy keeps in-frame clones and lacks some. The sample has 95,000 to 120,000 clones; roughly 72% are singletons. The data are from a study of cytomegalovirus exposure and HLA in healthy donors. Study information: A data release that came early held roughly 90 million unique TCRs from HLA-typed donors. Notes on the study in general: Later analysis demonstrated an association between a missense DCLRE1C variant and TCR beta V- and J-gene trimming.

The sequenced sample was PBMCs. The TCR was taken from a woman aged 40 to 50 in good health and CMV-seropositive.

The CDR3 region has the DNA TGTGCCAGCAGCCTTCGACTAGCGGGAGCAGGGGCAGATACGCAGTATTTT. Protein: CASSLRLAGAGADTQYF. The rearrangement joins TRBV5-4 to TRBJ2-3; 12 nucleotides align to TRBD2. The CDR3 loop spans 17 amino acids. V gave up 4 bases and J gave up 4 bases; unmatched junction bases: 10. The V gene's germline CDR1 is SGHNT and CDR2 YYREEE (reference sequence).